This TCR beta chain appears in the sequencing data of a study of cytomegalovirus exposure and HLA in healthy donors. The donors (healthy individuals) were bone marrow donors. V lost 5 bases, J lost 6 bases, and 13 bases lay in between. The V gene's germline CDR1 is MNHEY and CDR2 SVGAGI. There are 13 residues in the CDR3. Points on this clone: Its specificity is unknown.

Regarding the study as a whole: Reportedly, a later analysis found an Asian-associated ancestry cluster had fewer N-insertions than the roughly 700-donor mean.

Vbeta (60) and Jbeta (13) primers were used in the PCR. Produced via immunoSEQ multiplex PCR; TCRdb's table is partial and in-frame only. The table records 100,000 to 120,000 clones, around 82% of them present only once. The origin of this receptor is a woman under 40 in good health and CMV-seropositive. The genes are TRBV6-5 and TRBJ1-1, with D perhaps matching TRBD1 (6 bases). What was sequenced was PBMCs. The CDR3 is CASSISGGSEAFF. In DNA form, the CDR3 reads TGTGCCAGCAGTATTTCGGGGGGCTCTGAAGCTTTCTTT.